The next 18 T cell receptor beta chains were all read from a single sample in a study of shared T cell receptors in the human thymus. Assay used: immunoSEQ multiplex PCR; TCRdb lists only in-frame clones, some missing. The data show more than 300,000 clones, around 93% seen once. The source material was thymocytes. These receptors were obtained from a human donor.

CDR3 residues: CASSNGQGGPNYSNQPQHF. As DNA, the CDR3 is TGTGCCAGCAGCAACGGACAGGGAGGACCCAATTATAGCAATCAGCCCCAGCATTTT. The rearrangement uses TRBV5-6 and TRBJ1-5, with 8 bases identical to TRBD1. In germline, CDR1 is SGHDT, CDR2 YYEEEE. V trimming: 4 bases; J trimming: 0 bases; junction bases outside the gene matches: 15. The CDR3 spans 19 residues.

The rearrangement joins TRBV27 to TRBJ1-2; TRBD1 matches 12 bases. V shed 5 bases, J shed 3 bases, and the junction held 10 bases outside the gene matches. There are 17 residues in the CDR3. Germline-derived CDR1 and CDR2 are MNHEY and SMNVEV (reference sequence). The CDR3 here is CASSISGTGGRYYGYTF. In DNA, the CDR3 is TGTGCCAGCAGTATCTCCGGGACAGGGGGCCGTTACTATGGCTACACCTTC.

This clone occurred once. The chain is built from TRBV28 and TRBJ2-7; D unclear. Germline CDR1 is MDHEN and CDR2 is SYDVKM. CDR3 size: 11 residues. Trimming removed 4 bases from V and 6 bases from J, with 7 bases in between. The CDR3, as DNA: TGTGCCAGCAGTTGGGGTAGCGAGCAGTACTTC. The encoded protein is CASSWGSEQYF.

The chain recombines TRBV28 with TRBJ1-5; D is undetermined. The V end was cut by 2 bases, the J end by 0 bases, with 17 bases between. Looked up from germline, CDR1 is MDHEN and CDR2 is SYDVKM. The CDR3 spans 18 residues. CDR3 DNA sequence: TGTGCCAGCAGTTTAGAGGTCCAGATAAGTTATAGCAATCAGCCCCAGCATTTT. It yields the protein CASSLEVQISYSNQPQHF.

The V and J genes are TRBV7-9 and TRBJ2-7; 8 positions agree with TRBD1. The CDR3 has 14 residues. Germline CDR1 and CDR2: SEHNR and FQNEAQ (reference sequence). V lost 1 base to trimming and J lost 3 bases; unmatched junction nucleotides: 2. CDR3: CASSLEGQVYEQYF. The CDR3 nucleotides are TGTGCCAGCAGCTTAGAGGGACAGGTCTACGAGCAGTACTTC.

The chain has TRBV18 and TRBJ2-7; perhaps D is TRBD1 or TRBD2 (5 bases each). The germline V gene encodes CDR1 KGHSH and CDR2 LQKENI. The ends were cut back, 3 bases at V and 4 bases at J, with 16 bases in the middle. The CDR3 covers 15 residues. The CDR3 reads CASSPSIRGLYEQYF. For the CDR3, the DNA is TGTGCCAGCTCACCGTCAATTCGGGGCCTTTACGAGCAGTACTTC.

The chain is built from TRBV5-1 and TRBJ1-2; the D is unclear. The CDR3 totals 14 residues. Germline CDR1 SGHRS, CDR2 YFSETQ. V was trimmed by 0 bases and J by 1 base, leaving 7 bases between them. The CDR3 sequence: CASSLDGVNYGYTF. The CDR3 DNA sequence: TGCGCCAGCAGCTTGGACGGGGTTAACTATGGCTACACCTTC.

The chain joins TRBV11-3 to TRBJ2-1; TRBD1 matches 11 bases. The CDR3 is 17 amino acids. J gave up 7 bases and V 0 bases, and 8 bases lay outside the gene matches. Germline CDR1 SGHNT, CDR2 YENEEA. The CDR3: CASSLDTRTGGENEQFF. Here the CDR3 DNA reads TGTGCCAGCAGCTTAGATACCCGGACAGGGGGCGAGAATGAGCAGTTCTTC.

The chain joins TRBV27 to TRBJ2-7, with 10 bases aligning to TRBD2. The trim removed 5 bases at V and 4 bases at J, leaving 8 bases unmatched. The CDR3 loop spans 15 amino acids. Germline V gives CDR1 MNHEY, CDR2 SMNVEV (reference sequence). The CDR3 here is CASSPQREGDYEQYF. The DNA of the CDR3 is TGTGCCAGCAGTCCCCAGCGGGAGGGCGATTACGAGCAGTACTTC.

Here the CDR3 DNA reads TGTGCCAGCAGCTTGGAGGTAGCTAGCGGGAAAAACATTCAGTACTTC. Protein product: CASSLEVASGKNIQYF. V gene TRBV5-6 combines with J gene TRBJ2-4; 8 positions agree with TRBD2. The germline V gene has CDR1 SGHDT and CDR2 YYEEEE. The CDR3 loop spans 16 amino acids. With 0 bases clipped from V and 4 bases from J, the junction kept 6 bases outside the gene matches.

This clone has only one observation. V is TRBV5-8 and J is TRBJ1-1; D uncertain. CDR3 length equals 14 residues. The V end lost 0 bases, the J end lost 4 bases, and 10 bases lay between the germline ends. CDR1 and CDR2 from the germline V gene are SGHTS and YDEGEE. CDR3 in DNA: TGTGCCAGCAGCTTGGAGACGGACCTCACTGAAGCTTTCTTT. It yields the protein CASSLETDLTEAFF.

V usage is TRBV18 and J usage is TRBJ1-4, with D perhaps TRBD1 (6 bases). The CDR3 covers 15 residues. The V gene's germline CDR1 is KGHSH and CDR2 LQKENI. The V end lost 5 bases, the J end lost 8 bases, and 18 bases lay between the germline ends. The CDR3 spells CASSSLRGVREKLFF. CDR3 coding DNA: TGTGCCAGCTCATCCCTTAGGGGGGTTAGGGAAAAACTGTTTTTT.

The rearrangement uses TRBV5-4 and TRBJ2-7, with 7 bases identical to TRBD2. J lost 0 bases, V lost 0 bases, and 3 bases had no gene match. The germline V gene encodes CDR1 SGHNT and CDR2 YYREEE (reference sequence). The CDR3 extends over 15 amino acids. The CDR3 reads CASSLARGSSYEQYF. As DNA, the CDR3 is TGTGCCAGCAGCTTGGCGCGGGGGAGCTCCTACGAGCAGTACTTC. The complete variable domain, with remaining parts taken from reference TRBV5-4 and TRBJ2-7, reads ETGVTQSPTHLIKTRGQQVTLRCSSQSGHNTVSWYQQALGQGPQFIFQYYREEENGRGNFPPRFSGLQFPNYSSELNVNALELDDSALYLCASSLARGSSYEQYFGPGTRLTVT.

The CDR3 DNA follows: TGCGCCAGCAGTCCAGGGCCCGTACTACTAGCCAAAAACATTCAGTACTTC. As protein: CASSPGPVLLAKNIQYF. J is TRBJ2-4 and V is TRBV4-1; perhaps TRBD1 as D (5 bases). Trimming pared 6 bases from V and 0 bases from J, leaving 18 bases between. CDR3 length equals 17 residues. Germline CDR1 MGHRA, CDR2 YSYEKL.

The rearrangement joins TRBV14 to TRBJ2-7; D call uncertain. The CDR3 is made up of 19 amino acids. CDR1 is SGHDN, CDR2 FVKESK, per germline. The V end lost 5 bases, the J end lost 3 bases, and 29 bases lay between the germline ends. CDR3 loop: CASSSRQTGWLLGHYEQYF. The CDR3 DNA is TGTGCCAGCAGCTCAAGGCAAACCGGTTGGTTGCTGGGCCACTACGAGCAGTACTTC.

The chain joins TRBV5-4 to TRBJ2-1; D is unresolved. Germline-derived CDR1 and CDR2 are SGHNT and YYREEE (reference sequence). Trimming removed 0 bases from V and 6 bases from J, with 10 bases in between. The CDR3 is 14 residues long. The CDR3, as DNA: TGTGCCAGCAGCTTGGATTTAGAAGTCAATGAGCAGTTCTTC. Translating gives CASSLDLEVNEQFF.

V gene TRBV5-1 combines with J gene TRBJ2-3; weak D call: TRBD2 (6 bases). Trimming pared 2 bases from V and 0 bases from J, leaving 13 bases between. The CDR3 loop spans 16 amino acids. CDR1 and CDR2 (germline): SGHRS, YFSETQ. This CDR3 reads CASSFGSSSSTDTQYF. The CDR3 DNA is TGCGCCAGCAGCTTCGGGAGCTCCTCAAGCACAGATACGCAGTATTTT.

The chain has TRBV18 and TRBJ1-2, with D maybe TRBD1 (6 bases). Trimming cost V 0 bases and J 4 bases, with 15 bases left between them. CDR1 is KGHSH and CDR2 is LQKENI in the germline V gene. The CDR3 extends over 16 amino acids. The CDR3 DNA sequence: TGTGCCAGCTCACCACCGATCTCCAGGGGCGGCTATGGCTACACCTTC. Translation gives CASSPPISRGGYGYTF. Full variable domain (missing parts from reference TRBV18 and TRBJ1-2): NAGVMQNPRHLVRRRGQEARLRCSPMKGHSHVYWYRQLPEEGLKFMVYLQKENIIDESGMPKERFSAEFPKEGPSILRIQQVVRGDSAAYFCASSPPISRGGYGYTFGSGTRLTVV.